The 25 T cell receptor beta chains listed next were all sequenced from one sample in a study of spatial heterogeneity in lung cancer. General study results and limits: How many expanded intratumoral alpha and beta TCRs were present tracked the tumor mutation count, which was a count of nonsynonymous mutations.

Time point in this sample: sample taken at primary tumor resection. TCRdb re-derived calls from the 5' RACE reads in MiXCR, one entry per CDR3 protein. The sample shows 100,000 to 110,000 distinct CDR3 sequences, approximately 4.4% of them seen only once. These receptors have no identified antigens. This specimen consisted of lung tumor tissue, obtained at surgery. These receptors were obtained from a male donor with early-stage non-small cell lung cancer.

This clonotype appeared a few times. V and J are TRBV4-1 and TRBJ2-3; a weak D match, TRBD1 (6 bases). The CDR3 extends over 16 amino acids. Per the germline V gene, CDR1 is MGHRA and CDR2 is YSYEKL. Trimming removed 4 bases at V and 1 base at J, with 15 bases between. CDR3 sequence reads: CASSPMGAQGTDTQYF. Written as DNA, the CDR3 is TGCGCCAGCAGCCCTATGGGGGCCCAGGGCACAGATACGCAGTATTTT.

This clonotype was counted a few times. The rearrangement uses TRBV20-1 and TRBJ1-2; D is uncertain. There are 15 residues in the CDR3. Germline-derived CDR1 and CDR2 are DFQATT and SNEGSKA (reference sequence). V was shortened by 1 base and J by 2 bases, with 14 bases between the two germline ends. CDR3 residues: CSARVRGNGNYGYTF. CDR3 nucleotide sequence: TGCAGTGCTAGAGTTCGTGGAAATGGCAACTATGGCTACACCTTC.

This clonotype has a count of ten or more. The chain recombines TRBV2 with TRBJ1-4; 7 positions match TRBD1. Germline-derived CDR1 and CDR2 are SNHLY and FYNNEI. This CDR3 region has 12 residues. V lost 6 bases, J lost 8 bases, and 3 bases stayed unmatched. This chain's CDR3 is CASRSDREKLFF. DNA for the CDR3: TGTGCCAGCAGGTCGGACAGGGAAAAACTGTTTTTT.

This clonotype was counted only a few times. The chain is built from TRBV29-1 and TRBJ1-1, with D perhaps matching TRBD1 (5 bases). This CDR3 is built from 9 residues. Trimming left V 7 bases short and J 7 bases short, with 7 bases between. CDR1 and CDR2 from the germline V gene are SQVTM and ANQGSEA. In DNA form, the CDR3 reads TGCAGCGGGGGCAGTGAAGCTTTCTTT. It specifies CSGGSEAFF.

This clonotype came up many times. The CDR3 is CASSGGWSPPDTQYF. The CDR3 nucleotides are TGTGCCAGCAGCGGTGGCTGGTCCCCCCCAGATACGCAGTATTTT. This chain links TRBV7-8 with TRBJ2-3; D is unresolved. Between the trimmed V and J ends, which lost 5 bases and 4 bases, there was a span of 16 bases. CDR1 is SGHVS, CDR2 FQNEAQ, per germline. The CDR3 is made up of 15 amino acids.

The chain carries TRBV5-6 and TRBJ2-7, with D perhaps TRBD1 (5 bases). CDR1 and CDR2 (germline): SGHDT, YYEEEE. The V end was cut by 0 bases, the J end by 5 bases, with 9 bases between. The CDR3 has 13 residues. The CDR3 nucleotides read TGTGCCAGCAGCTTGGTTTGGGGCAACGAGCAGTACTTC. This sequence encodes CASSLVWGNEQYF.

This clonotype has a count of ten or more. The CDR3 loop reads CASSYNLWRRSYEQYF. CDR3 in DNA: TGTGCCAGCAGTTACAATCTTTGGAGACGCTCCTACGAGCAGTACTTC. The chain links TRBV28 to TRBJ2-7, with unresolved D. Trimming took 4 bases from V and 0 from J, leaving 16 bases between them. Germline V gene lookup returns CDR1 MDHEN and CDR2 SYDVKM. There are 16 residues in the CDR3. The complete variable domain, with remaining parts taken from reference TRBV28 and TRBJ2-7, reads DVKVTQSSRYLVKRTGEKVFLECVQDMDHENMFWYRQDPGLGLRLIYFSYDVKMKEKGDIPEGYSVSREKKERFSLILESASTNQTSMYLCASSYNLWRRSYEQYFGPGTRLTVT.

This clonotype showed up many times. This CDR3 reads CASSSGQVNNSPLHF. The CDR3 nucleotides read TGCGCCAGCAGCTCGGGACAGGTGAATAATTCACCCCTCCACTTT. This chain links TRBV5-1 with TRBJ1-6, with 8 bases lining up with TRBD1. Losses at the gene ends were 3 bases for V and 5 bases for J; bases not matched to a gene: 4. The germline V gene has CDR1 SGHRS and CDR2 YFSETQ. This CDR3 contains 15 residues. Full variable domain (rest looked up from reference TRBV5-1 and TRBJ1-6): KAGVTQTPRYLIKTRGQQVTLSCSPISGHRSVSWYQQTPGQGLQFLFEYFSETQRNKGNFPGRFSGRQFSNSRSEMNVSTLELGDSALYLCASSSGQVNNSPLHFGNGTRLTVT.

This clonotype was seen ten or more times. The V gene is TRBV14, the J gene TRBJ2-7; D gene uncertain. The CDR3 loop spans 13 amino acids. Trimming removed 2 bases at V and 5 bases at J, with 10 bases between. The germline gives CDR1 SGHDN, CDR2 FVKESK. In nucleotides, the CDR3 is TGTGCCAGCAGCCAACGGATTCGGAACGAGCAGTACTTC. It codes for CASSQRIRNEQYF.

This clonotype came up once. Being one base from a much bigger clone, this may be a read error. The CDR3 region has the DNA TGTGCCAACACCCGAGACAGGGCTAGCACAGATACGCAGTATTTT. Its translation is CANTRDRASTDTQYF. The chain recombines TRBV28 with TRBJ2-3, with TRBD1 matching over 7 bases. The V gene end was trimmed by 10 bases and the J gene end by 0 bases; junction bases not matched to a gene: 10. Germline-derived CDR1 and CDR2 are MDHEN and SYDVKM. The CDR3 sequence is 15 residues long.

This clonotype was recorded many times. The genes are TRBV5-1 and TRBJ1-5; D not certain. V shed 4 bases and J shed 3 bases, with 11 bases lying between them. Germline V gene lookup returns CDR1 SGHRS and CDR2 YFSETQ. The CDR3 runs 14 residues. The DNA for the CDR3 is TGCGCCAGCAGCCCGGACGGGGACAATCAGCCCCAGCATTTT. This gives the protein CASSPDGDNQPQHF.

In its sample, this clonotype was seen many times. V and J are TRBV5-1 and TRBJ2-1, with TRBD2 matching 8 bases. This CDR3 has 15 residues. The germline V gene encodes CDR1 SGHRS and CDR2 YFSETQ. Losses at the gene ends were 1 base for V and 9 bases for J; bases not matched to a gene: 9. As DNA, the CDR3 is TGCGCCAGCAGCTTGTTCCAGCGGGAGTCCGGTGAGCAGTTCTTC. Its protein is CASSLFQRESGEQFF.

This clonotype was seen repeatedly, ten times or more. This chain uses TRBV20-1 with TRBJ1-1; 9 bases agree with TRBD1. The length of the CDR3 is 14 residues. From germline, CDR1 is DFQATT and CDR2 SNEGSKA (reference sequence). Germline trimming cut 5 bases from V and 1 base from J; bases unmatched to any gene: 5. CDR3 region: CSAPRTGANTEAFF. The CDR3 DNA reads as TGCAGTGCTCCGCGGACAGGGGCGAACACTGAAGCTTTCTTT.

This clonotype came up many times. J is TRBJ2-7 and V is TRBV27, with 7 bases aligning to TRBD1. CDR1 is MNHEY, CDR2 SMNVEV, per germline (reference sequence). V shed 6 bases, J shed 3 bases, and the junction held 8 bases outside the gene matches. The length of the CDR3 is 14 residues. CDR3 amino acids: CASSYYGTDYEQYF. In nucleotides, the CDR3 is TGTGCCAGCAGCTACTACGGGACAGACTACGAGCAGTACTTC.

This clonotype was detected a few times. The V gene is TRBV5-1, the J gene TRBJ2-5; 10 positions match TRBD1. The CDR3 consists of 14 residues. Unmatched junction bases numbered 5, after V lost 4 bases and J lost 5 bases. Looked up from germline, CDR1 is SGHRS and CDR2 is YFSETQ. The DNA of the CDR3 is TGCGCCAGCAGCACAGGGACAGGGGATGAGACCCAGTACTTC. Translating gives CASSTGTGDETQYF.

The sample holds many counts of this clonotype. The CDR3 bases are TGCAGTGCTCACCGTATTGCCGGGGAGCTGTTTTTT. Its translation is CSAHRIAGELFF. The chain employs TRBV20-1 and TRBJ2-2; D is unclear. V dropped 5 bases and J dropped 6 bases, with 10 bases sitting between them. In germline, CDR1 is DFQATT, CDR2 SNEGSKA (reference sequence). The CDR3 is 12 residues long.

This clonotype has only a few counts. This rearrangement joins TRBV15 to TRBJ1-6, with D hard to call. V lost 3 bases to trimming and J lost 4 bases, with 4 bases between them. This CDR3 has 13 amino acids. Germline CDR1 is LNHNV and CDR2 is YYDKDF (reference sequence). The CDR3 here is CATSRSYNSPLHF. The CDR3 bases are TGTGCCACCAGCAGGTCGTATAATTCACCCCTCCACTTT.

This clonotype showed up many times. This chain connects TRBV12-3 or TRBV12-4 to TRBJ1-5; D not resolved. The CDR3 spans 12 residues. V was trimmed by 3 bases and J by 9 bases, leaving 9 bases between them. Written as DNA, the CDR3 is TGTGCCAGCAGTTTGGAACTCGGGCCCCAGCATTTT. It yields the protein CASSLELGPQHF.

This clonotype occurred many times. This chain connects TRBV29-1 to TRBJ1-2, with 8 bases aligning to TRBD1. The germline gives CDR1 SQVTM, CDR2 ANQGSEA. The CDR3 runs 14 residues. Trimming at V came to 4 bases and at J to 5 bases, leaving 9 bases not matched to a gene. The CDR3 here is CSVVAGTGTYGYTF. The CDR3 nucleotides are TGCAGCGTTGTAGCGGGGACAGGAACTTATGGCTACACCTTC.

In this sample, this clonotype turned up many times. The rearrangement links TRBV10-3 to TRBJ2-3, with 7 bases aligning to TRBD2. V was pared by 5 bases and J by 4 bases, with 12 bases of the junction left unmatched. Germline CDR1 ENHRY, CDR2 SYGVKD. This CDR3 spans 16 amino acids. CDR3 sequence (DNA): TGTGCCATCAGTCGGGGTGCGGGAGAGGGACCAGATACGCAGTATTTT. As protein: CAISRGAGEGPDTQYF.

CDR3 nucleotides: TGTGCCAGCAGTGAGGTCGACCCTTCAGATACGCAGTATTTT. Amino acids: CASSEVDPSDTQYF. The chain has TRBV6-1 and TRBJ2-3; D is ambiguous. This CDR3 spans 14 amino acids. Looked up from germline, CDR1 is MNHNS and CDR2 is SASEGT. Trimming removed 3 bases at V and 4 bases at J, with 11 bases between.

CDR3 region: CASSIMPRYSGDTQYF. Written as DNA, the CDR3 is TGTGCCAGCAGCATAATGCCGCGGTATTCGGGGGATACGCAGTATTTT. V and J are TRBV7-9 and TRBJ2-3, with D possibly matching TRBD2 (5 bases). Looked up from germline, CDR1 is SEHNR and CDR2 is FQNEAQ (reference sequence). Trimming took 5 bases from V and 6 from J, leaving 21 bases between them. This CDR3 comprises 16 residues.

This clonotype occurred many times. This chain joins TRBV28 and TRBJ2-3; D might be TRBD2 (6 bases). The V end was cut by 5 bases, the J end by 8 bases, with 17 bases between. Germline CDR1 is MDHEN and CDR2 is SYDVKM. The CDR3 is 14 residues long. CDR3 sequence: CASSRTGDRGTQYF. CDR3 DNA sequence: TGTGCCAGCAGTAGGACGGGAGATAGGGGTACGCAGTATTTT.

This clonotype has a count of ten or more. J is TRBJ2-3 and V is TRBV21-1; no check of the table's D call, TRBD1, against the DNA was made. TRBV21-1 is tagged as a pseudogene. CDR3 length equals 19 residues. In nucleotides, the CDR3 is TGTGCCAGCAGCCACTCGAAAATAAAACAGGGGACCTTCGATAATACGCAGTATTTT. It specifies CASSHSKIKQGTFDNTQYF.

The table lists this clonotype with many counts. The V and J genes are TRBV9 and TRBJ1-2; D may be TRBD1 (5 bases). CDR3 length equals 14 residues. V gave up 5 bases and J gave up 4 bases, with 15 bases separating them. Per the germline V gene, CDR1 is SGDLS and CDR2 is YYNGEE. CDR3 loop: CASRAPGRVYGYTF. CDR3 coding DNA: TGTGCCAGCAGAGCTCCGGGACGGGTCTATGGCTACACCTTC.